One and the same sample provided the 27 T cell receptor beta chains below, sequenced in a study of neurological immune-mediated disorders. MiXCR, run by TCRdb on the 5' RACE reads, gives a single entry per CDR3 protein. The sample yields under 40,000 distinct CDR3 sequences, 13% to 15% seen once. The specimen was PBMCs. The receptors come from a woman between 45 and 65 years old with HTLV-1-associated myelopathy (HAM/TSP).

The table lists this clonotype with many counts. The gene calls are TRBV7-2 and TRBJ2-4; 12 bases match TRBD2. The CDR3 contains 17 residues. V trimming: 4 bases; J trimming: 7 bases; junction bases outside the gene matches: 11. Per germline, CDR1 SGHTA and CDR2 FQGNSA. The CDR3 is CASSSASGGAGANIQYF. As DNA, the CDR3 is TGTGCCAGCAGCTCCGCTAGCGGGGGGGCGGGCGCGAACATTCAGTACTTC.

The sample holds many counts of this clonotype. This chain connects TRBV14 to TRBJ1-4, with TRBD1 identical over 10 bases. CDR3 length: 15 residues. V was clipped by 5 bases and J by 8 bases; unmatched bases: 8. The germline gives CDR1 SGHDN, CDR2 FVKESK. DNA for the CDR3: TGTGCCAGCAGCAACCGACAGGGGGCTGGAGAAAAACTGTTTTTT. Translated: CASSNRQGAGEKLFF.

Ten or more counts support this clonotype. The CDR3 DNA sequence: TGTGCCAGCAGCAGCCCGACAGGACCCTACGAGCAGTACTTC. Translating gives CASSSPTGPYEQYF. The chain is built from TRBV7-2 and TRBJ2-7; possible D gene TRBD1, 6 bases. The germline CDR1 and CDR2 sequences are SGHTA and FQGNSA. The CDR3 has 14 residues. V was cut by 5 bases and J by 2 bases, with 13 bases left in between.

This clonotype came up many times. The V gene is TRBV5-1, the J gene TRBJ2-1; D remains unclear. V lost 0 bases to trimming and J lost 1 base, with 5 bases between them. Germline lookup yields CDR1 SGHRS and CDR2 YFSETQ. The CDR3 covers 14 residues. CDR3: CASSLGQSYNEQFF. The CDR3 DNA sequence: TGCGCCAGCAGCTTGGGCCAGTCCTACAATGAGCAGTTCTTC. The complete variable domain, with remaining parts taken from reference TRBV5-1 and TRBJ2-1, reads KAGVTQTPRYLIKTRGQQVTLSCSPISGHRSVSWYQQTPGQGLQFLFEYFSETQRNKGNFPGRFSGRQFSNSRSEMNVSTLELGDSALYLCASSLGQSYNEQFFGPGTRLTVL.

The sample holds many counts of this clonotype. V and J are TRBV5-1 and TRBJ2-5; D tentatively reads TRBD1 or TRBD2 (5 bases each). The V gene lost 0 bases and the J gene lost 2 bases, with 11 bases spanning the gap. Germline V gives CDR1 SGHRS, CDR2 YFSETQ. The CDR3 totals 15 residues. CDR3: CASSLDGTPQETQYF. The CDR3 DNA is TGCGCCAGCAGCTTGGATGGGACCCCACAAGAGACCCAGTACTTC.

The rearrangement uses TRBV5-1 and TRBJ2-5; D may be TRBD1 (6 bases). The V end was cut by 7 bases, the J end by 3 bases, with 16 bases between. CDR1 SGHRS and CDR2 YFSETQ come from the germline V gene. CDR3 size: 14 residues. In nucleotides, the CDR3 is TGCGCCAGCGCCGCCGGGACACCTAAAGAGACCCAGTACTTC. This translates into CASAAGTPKETQYF.

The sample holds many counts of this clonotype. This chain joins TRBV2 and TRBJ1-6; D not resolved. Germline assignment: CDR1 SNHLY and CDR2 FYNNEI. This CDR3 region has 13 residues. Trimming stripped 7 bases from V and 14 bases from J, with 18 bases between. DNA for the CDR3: TGTGCCAGCACCCCTTTACCCCTTTCGGCCCTCCACTTT. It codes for CASTPLPLSALHF.

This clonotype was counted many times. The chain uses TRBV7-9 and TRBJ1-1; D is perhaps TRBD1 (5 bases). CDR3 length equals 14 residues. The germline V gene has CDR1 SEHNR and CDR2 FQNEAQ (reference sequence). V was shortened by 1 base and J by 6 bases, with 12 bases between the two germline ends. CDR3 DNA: TGTGCCAGCAGCTTAGGCCTCCTGGGACCTGAAGCTTTCTTT. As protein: CASSLGLLGPEAFF.

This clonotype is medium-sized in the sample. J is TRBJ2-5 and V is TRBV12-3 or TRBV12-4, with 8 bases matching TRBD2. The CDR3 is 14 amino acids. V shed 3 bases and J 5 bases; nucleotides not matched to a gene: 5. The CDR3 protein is CASSLGGGTETQYF. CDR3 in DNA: TGTGCCAGCAGTTTGGGCGGGGGGACGGAGACCCAGTACTTC.

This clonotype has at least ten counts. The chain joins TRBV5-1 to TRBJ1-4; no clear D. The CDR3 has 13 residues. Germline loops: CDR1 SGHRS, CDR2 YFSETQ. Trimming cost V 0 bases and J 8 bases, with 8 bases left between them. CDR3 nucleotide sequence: TGCGCCAGCAGCTTGGAACTGGGCGAAAAACTGTTTTTT. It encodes CASSLELGEKLFF.

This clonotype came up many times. The CDR3 bases are TGTGCCAGCAGCTCATCGGGGGGCTCAAATACGCAGTATTTT. This gives the protein CASSSSGGSNTQYF. The chain carries TRBV7-3 and TRBJ2-3; tentative D call: TRBD2 (7 bases). Per germline, CDR1 SGHTA and CDR2 FQGTGA. V gave up 4 bases and J gave up 7 bases, with 15 bases separating them. The CDR3 is 14 amino acids.

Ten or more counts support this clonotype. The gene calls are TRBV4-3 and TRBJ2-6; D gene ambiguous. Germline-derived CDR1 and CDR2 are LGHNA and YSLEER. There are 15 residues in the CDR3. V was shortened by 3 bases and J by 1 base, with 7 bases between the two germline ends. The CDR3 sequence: CASSHRISGANVLTF. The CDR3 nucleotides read TGCGCCAGCAGCCACAGGATATCTGGGGCCAACGTCCTGACTTTC.

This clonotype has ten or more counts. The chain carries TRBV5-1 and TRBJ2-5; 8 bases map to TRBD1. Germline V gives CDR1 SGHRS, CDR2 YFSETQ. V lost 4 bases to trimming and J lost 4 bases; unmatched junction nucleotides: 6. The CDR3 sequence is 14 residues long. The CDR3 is CASSGTGGGETQYF. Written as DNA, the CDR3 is TGCGCCAGCAGCGGAACAGGGGGAGGAGAGACCCAGTACTTC.

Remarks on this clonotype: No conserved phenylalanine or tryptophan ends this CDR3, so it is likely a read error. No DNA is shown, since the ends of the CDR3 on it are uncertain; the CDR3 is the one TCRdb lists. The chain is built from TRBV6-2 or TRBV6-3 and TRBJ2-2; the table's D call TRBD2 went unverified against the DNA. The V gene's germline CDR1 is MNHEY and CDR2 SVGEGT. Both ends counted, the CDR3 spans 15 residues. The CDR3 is CASSSSGGFTGELSS.

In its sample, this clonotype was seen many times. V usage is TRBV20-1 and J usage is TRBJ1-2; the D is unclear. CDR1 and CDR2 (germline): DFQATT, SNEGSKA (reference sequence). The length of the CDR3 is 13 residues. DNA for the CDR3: TGCAGCAGTAGAGACCGGGCCACCTATGGCTACACCTTC. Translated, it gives CSSRDRATYGYTF.

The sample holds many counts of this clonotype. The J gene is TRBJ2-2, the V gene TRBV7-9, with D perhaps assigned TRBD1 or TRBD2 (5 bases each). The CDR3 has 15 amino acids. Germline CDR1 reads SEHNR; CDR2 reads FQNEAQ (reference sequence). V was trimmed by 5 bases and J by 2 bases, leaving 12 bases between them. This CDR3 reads CASSPEGFNTGELFF. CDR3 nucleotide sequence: TGTGCCAGCAGCCCCGAGGGGTTCAACACCGGGGAGCTGTTTTTT.

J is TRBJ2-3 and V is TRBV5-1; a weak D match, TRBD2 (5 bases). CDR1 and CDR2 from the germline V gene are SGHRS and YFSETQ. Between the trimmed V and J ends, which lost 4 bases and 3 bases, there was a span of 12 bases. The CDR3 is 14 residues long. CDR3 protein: CASSPLLGTDTQYF. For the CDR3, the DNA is TGCGCCAGCAGCCCGCTACTAGGGACAGATACGCAGTATTTT.

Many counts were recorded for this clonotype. The CDR3 loop reads CSARPYPGQGGETQYF. The CDR3, as DNA: TGCAGTGCTAGACCTTACCCCGGACAGGGGGGAGAGACCCAGTACTTC. The chain has TRBV20-1 and TRBJ2-5, with TRBD1 matching 10 bases. In germline, CDR1 is DFQATT, CDR2 SNEGSKA (reference sequence). The length of the CDR3 is 16 residues. V shed 2 bases, J shed 4 bases, and the junction held 10 bases outside the gene matches.

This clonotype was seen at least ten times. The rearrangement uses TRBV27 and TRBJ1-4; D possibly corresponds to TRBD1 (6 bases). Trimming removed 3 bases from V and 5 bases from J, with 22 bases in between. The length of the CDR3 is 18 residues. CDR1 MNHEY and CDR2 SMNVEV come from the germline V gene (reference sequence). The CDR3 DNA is TGTGCCAGCAGTTTCTCCGGGACAAAACGCCCCCGGAATGAAAAACTGTTTTTT. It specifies CASSFSGTKRPRNEKLFF.

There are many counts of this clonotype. This CDR3 is CASSLIGDREAFF. Here the CDR3 DNA reads TGTGCCAGCAGTTTAATCGGAGACAGGGAGGCTTTCTTT. V usage is TRBV12-3 or TRBV12-4 and J usage is TRBJ1-1; 7 bases line up with TRBD1. V trimming: 2 bases; J trimming: 11 bases; junction bases outside the gene matches: 8. There are 13 residues in the CDR3.

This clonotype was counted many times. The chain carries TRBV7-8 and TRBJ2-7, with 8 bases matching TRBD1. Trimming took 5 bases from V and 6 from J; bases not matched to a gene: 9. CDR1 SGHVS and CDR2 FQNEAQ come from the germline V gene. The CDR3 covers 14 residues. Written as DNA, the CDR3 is TGTGCCAGCAGCCCGGGACAGGTAGCCTTCGAGCAGTACTTC. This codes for CASSPGQVAFEQYF.

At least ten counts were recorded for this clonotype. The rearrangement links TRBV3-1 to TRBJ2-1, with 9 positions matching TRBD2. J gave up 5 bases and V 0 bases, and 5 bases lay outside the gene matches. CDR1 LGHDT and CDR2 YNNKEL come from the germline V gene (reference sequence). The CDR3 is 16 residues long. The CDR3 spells CASSQDASGAHNEQFF. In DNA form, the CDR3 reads TGTGCCAGCAGCCAAGATGCTAGCGGGGCCCACAATGAGCAGTTCTTC.

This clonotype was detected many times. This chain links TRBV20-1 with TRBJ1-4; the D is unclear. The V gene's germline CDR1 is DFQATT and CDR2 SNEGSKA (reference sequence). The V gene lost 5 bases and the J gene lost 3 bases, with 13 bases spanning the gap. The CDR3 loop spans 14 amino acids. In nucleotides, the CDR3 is TGCAGTGCTCCAAACAGCGATTCTAATGAAAAACTGTTTTTT. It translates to CSAPNSDSNEKLFF.

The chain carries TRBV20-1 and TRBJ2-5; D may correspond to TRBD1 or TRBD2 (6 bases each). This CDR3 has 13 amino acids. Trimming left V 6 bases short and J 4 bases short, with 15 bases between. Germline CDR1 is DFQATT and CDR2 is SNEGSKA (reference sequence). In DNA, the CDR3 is TGCAGTGCCCCAAGTCGGGGGCGAGAGACCCAGTACTTC. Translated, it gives CSAPSRGRETQYF.

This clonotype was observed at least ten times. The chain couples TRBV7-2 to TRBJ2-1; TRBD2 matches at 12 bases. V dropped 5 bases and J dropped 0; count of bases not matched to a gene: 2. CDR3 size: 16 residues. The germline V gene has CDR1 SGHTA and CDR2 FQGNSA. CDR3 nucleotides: TGTGCCAGCAGCACTAGCGGGGGGAACTCCTACAATGAGCAGTTCTTC. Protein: CASSTSGGNSYNEQFF.

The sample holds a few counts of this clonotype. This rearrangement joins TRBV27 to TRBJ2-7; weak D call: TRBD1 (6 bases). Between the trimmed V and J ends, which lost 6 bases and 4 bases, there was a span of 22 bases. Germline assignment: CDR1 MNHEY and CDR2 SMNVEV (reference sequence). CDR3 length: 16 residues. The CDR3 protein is CASSRPPGESIYEQYV. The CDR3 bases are TGTGCCAGCAGCCGACCCCCAGGGGAAAGTATTTACGAGCAGTACGTC.

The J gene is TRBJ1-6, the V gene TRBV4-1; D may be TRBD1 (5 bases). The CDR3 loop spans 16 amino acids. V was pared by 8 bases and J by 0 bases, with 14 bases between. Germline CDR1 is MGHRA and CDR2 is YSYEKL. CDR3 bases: TGCGCCAGCTCCCCAGGGCCAAGCTCCTATAATTCACCCCTCCACTTT. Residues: CASSPGPSSYNSPLHF.